A single sample is the source of the 30 T cell receptor beta chains below, sequenced in a study of glioma-infiltrating T cells after dendritic cell vaccination. Produced via immunoSEQ multiplex PCR; TCRdb's table is partial and in-frame only. There are about 92,000 clones in the sample; approximately 84% occur only once, and around 16% lies in the top ten. This sample comprised blood, obtained before dendritic cell vaccination. The receptors come from a human donor with glioblastoma.

CDR3 DNA sequence: TGTGCCAGCAGTTTGTGGGCAGGCCTCCAAGAGACCCAGTACTTC. This gives the protein CASSLWAGLQETQYF. The chain combines TRBV27 with TRBJ2-5, with no clear D. CDR3 size: 15 residues. CDR1 MNHEY and CDR2 SMNVEV come from the germline V gene (reference sequence). Trimming took 3 bases from V and 1 from J, leaving 12 bases between them.

The chain is built from TRBV7-9 and TRBJ2-2, with no clear D. V shed 1 base and J shed 5 bases, with 8 bases lying between them. This CDR3 comprises 14 residues. Germline V lookup: CDR1 SEHNR, CDR2 FQNEAQ (reference sequence). CDR3 in DNA: TGTGCCAGCAGCTTAGAGGTCAGGACCGGGGAGCTGTTTTTT. Protein product: CASSLEVRTGELFF.

This clone has just a few counts. The chain links TRBV11-2 to TRBJ2-1; TRBD1 agrees at 12 bases. The CDR3 has 15 amino acids. The junction had 5 bases not matched to a gene; V was cut back by 4 bases and J by 7 bases. CDR1 and CDR2 (germline): SGHAT, FQNNGV. The CDR3, as DNA: TGTGCCAGCAGCTCCCGGGACAGGGGGCTTAATGAGCAGTTCTTC. Translated: CASSSRDRGLNEQFF. The full variable domain, in which reference TRBV11-2 and TRBJ2-1 provide the parts outside the CDR3, is EAGVAQSPRYKIIEKRQSVAFWCNPISGHATLYWYQQILGQGPKLLIQFQNNGVVDDSQLPKDRFSAERLKGVDSTLKIQPAKLEDSAVYLCASSSRDRGLNEQFFGPGTRLTVL.

This chain uses TRBV4-1 with TRBJ2-2, with D unresolved. The ends were cut back, 1 base at V and 7 bases at J, with 10 bases in the middle. The CDR3 runs 14 residues. CDR1 is MGHRA, CDR2 YSYEKL, per germline. CDR3 in amino acids: CASSQGPKLGELFF. As DNA, the CDR3 is TGCGCCAGCAGCCAAGGCCCCAAGCTCGGGGAGCTGTTTTTT.

The chain combines TRBV4-2 with TRBJ1-1; 9 positions agree with TRBD1. V lost 4 bases, J lost 5 bases, and 8 bases stayed unmatched. Germline CDR1 reads LGHNA; CDR2 reads YNFKEQ. There are 15 residues in the CDR3. The CDR3 DNA sequence: TGTGCCAGCAGCCCAAACAGGGGGCGAGGGACTGAAGCTTTCTTT. It translates to CASSPNRGRGTEAFF.

This chain uses TRBV11-2 with TRBJ2-2, with D maybe TRBD2 (6 bases). Germline-derived CDR1 and CDR2 are SGHAT and FQNNGV. Trimming removed 5 bases from V and 5 bases from J, with 15 bases in between. This CDR3 is built from 15 residues. The CDR3 protein is CASSQWASVTGELFF. Written as DNA, the CDR3 is TGTGCCAGCAGCCAATGGGCTAGCGTGACCGGGGAGCTGTTTTTT.

The rearrangement links TRBV29-1 to TRBJ1-1; the match to TRBD1 covers 7 bases. V gave up 4 bases and J gave up 0 bases; unmatched junction bases: 2. Per germline, CDR1 SQVTM and CDR2 ANQGSEA. This CDR3 region has 13 residues. The CDR3 spells CSVGQGLNTEAFF. CDR3 in DNA: TGCAGCGTTGGACAGGGTTTGAACACTGAAGCTTTCTTT.

The rearrangement links TRBV5-1 to TRBJ1-1; TRBD1 agrees at 7 bases. CDR1 SGHRS and CDR2 YFSETQ come from the germline V gene. Germline trimming cut 2 bases from V and 1 base from J; bases unmatched to any gene: 11. The CDR3 has 17 residues. CDR3 protein: CASSFWIRGNGNTEAFF. The DNA of the CDR3 is TGCGCCAGCAGCTTTTGGATCAGGGGGAACGGGAACACTGAAGCTTTCTTT.

This clone is categorized as medium-sized. The J gene is TRBJ2-7, the V gene TRBV6-1, with TRBD2 matching over 13 bases. The germline CDR1 and CDR2 sequences are MNHNS and SASEGT. Trimming cost V 3 bases and J 4 bases; bases outside gene matches: 12. The length of the CDR3 is 18 residues. The CDR3: CASSEGRPGLAGSYEQYF. CDR3 coding DNA: TGTGCCAGCAGTGAGGGGAGGCCGGGACTAGCGGGAAGTTACGAGCAGTACTTC.

The chain joins TRBV19 to TRBJ2-1, with a possible D match to TRBD2 (6 bases). Germline CDR1 and CDR2: LNHDA and SQIVND (reference sequence). CDR3 size: 12 residues. The V gene lost 4 bases and the J gene lost 9 bases, with 10 bases spanning the gap. Here the CDR3 reads CASSTLSGEQFF. The CDR3 nucleotides are TGTGCCAGTAGTACCCTTAGCGGTGAGCAGTTCTTC.

There are a few counts of this clone. This chain uses TRBV4-1 with TRBJ2-3; 12 nucleotides match TRBD2. Germline CDR1 MGHRA, CDR2 YSYEKL. V shed 4 bases and J 5 bases; nucleotides not matched to a gene: 7. The CDR3 totals 16 residues. The CDR3 nucleotides read TGCGCCAGCAGCCCTAGCGGGGGGGCCGTTTTAGATACGCAGTATTTT. Residues: CASSPSGGAVLDTQYF.

The V call is TRBV7-3, the J call TRBJ2-3, with TRBD2 identical over 11 bases. V lost 2 bases to trimming and J lost 0 bases; unmatched junction nucleotides: 7. The germline V gene encodes CDR1 SGHTA and CDR2 FQGTGA. The CDR3 loop spans 18 amino acids. The CDR3 region is CASSLYGTSGLSTDTQYF. The CDR3 DNA sequence: TGTGCCAGCAGCTTATACGGGACTAGCGGTCTTAGCACAGATACGCAGTATTTT.

This clone was counted a single time. The chain employs TRBV7-9 and TRBJ2-2, with D perhaps TRBD2 (5 bases). The CDR3 runs to 17 residues. Trimming pared 5 bases from V and 0 bases from J, leaving 16 bases between. Germline values: CDR1 SEHNR, CDR2 FQNEAQ (reference sequence). The CDR3 sequence: CASSVFRAGTNTGELFF. The CDR3 bases are TGTGCCAGCAGCGTTTTTAGGGCCGGGACGAACACCGGGGAGCTGTTTTTT.

This clone was counted a single time. V usage is TRBV6-1 and J usage is TRBJ2-7; a possible D gene is TRBD1 (6 bases). This CDR3 comprises 16 residues. With 4 bases removed from V and 4 bases from J, the gap between germline ends came to 20 bases. CDR1 and CDR2 from the germline V gene are MNHNS and SASEGT. The chain's CDR3 is CASSAYQGRNRYEQYF. Here the CDR3 DNA reads TGTGCCAGCAGTGCCTATCAGGGGCGTAATAGGTACGAGCAGTACTTC.

This rearrangement joins TRBV30 to TRBJ2-5, with 10 bases fitting TRBD1. Germline V gene sequence: CDR1 GTSNPN, CDR2 SVGIG (reference sequence). The CDR3 totals 15 residues. V trimming: 3 bases; J trimming: 4 bases; junction bases outside the gene matches: 8. As DNA, the CDR3 is TGTGCCTGGAGCGCTGACAGGGGGCCTGTAGAGACCCAGTACTTC. Amino acids: CAWSADRGPVETQYF.

This sequence joins TRBV9 and TRBJ1-2; the D gene is possibly TRBD1 (6 bases). The CDR3 runs to 14 residues. V lost 3 bases to trimming and J lost 3 bases, with 12 bases between them. Germline CDR1 reads SGDLS; CDR2 reads YYNGEE. CDR3 sequence: CASSGNYRDYGYTF. In nucleotides, the CDR3 is TGTGCCAGCAGCGGCAACTACAGGGACTATGGCTACACCTTC.

V gene TRBV13 combines with J gene TRBJ2-1, with 9 bases matching TRBD1. V lost 10 bases, J lost 1 base, and 5 bases stayed unmatched. Germline loops: CDR1 PRHDT, CDR2 FYEKMQ (reference sequence). This CDR3 comprises 14 residues. The DNA of the CDR3 is TGTGCCACCCAACAGGGGGCATCCTACAATGAGCAGTTCTTC. Translating gives CATQQGASYNEQFF.

The chain has TRBV4-1 and TRBJ1-1; possibly TRBD1 for D (5 bases). The CDR3 sequence is 14 residues long. The germline V and J ends were trimmed by 4 bases and 1 base, with 10 bases remaining between them. CDR1 is MGHRA, CDR2 YSYEKL, per germline. The CDR3 sequence: CASSPYGQNTEAFF. The CDR3 coding sequence is TGCGCCAGCAGCCCCTACGGACAGAACACTGAAGCTTTCTTT.

This rearrangement joins TRBV4-1 to TRBJ2-3; TRBD2 aligns across 11 bases. The germline CDR1 and CDR2 sequences are MGHRA and YSYEKL. With V trimmed by 4 bases and J by 0 bases, 12 bases remained unmatched. The CDR3 runs to 19 residues. CDR3 amino acids: CASSPTSGGPGPSTDTQYF. The CDR3 DNA is TGCGCCAGCAGCCCCACTAGCGGGGGCCCTGGCCCTAGCACAGATACGCAGTATTTT.

This chain links TRBV6-1 with TRBJ1-1; 7 bases fit TRBD1. Per germline, CDR1 MNHNS and CDR2 SASEGT. CDR3 length: 13 residues. V lost 5 bases and J lost 7; bases outside the gene matches: 7. This CDR3 is CASSSSRDSEAFF. For the CDR3, the DNA is TGTGCCAGCAGTTCCTCTAGGGACAGTGAAGCTTTCTTT.

DNA of the CDR3: TGTGCCAGCAGTTACTCGAGTGGACAAGAAACCTACACCTTC. This sequence encodes CASSYSSGQETYTF. The V call is TRBV6-6, the J call TRBJ1-2, with TRBD1 as a possible D gene (5 bases). Trimming cost V 0 bases and J 10 bases, with 15 bases left between them. The CDR3 sequence is 14 residues long. Germline V gives CDR1 MNHNY, CDR2 SVGAGI (reference sequence).

The gene calls are TRBV10-3 and TRBJ1-5; 7 bases match TRBD1. Germline lookup yields CDR1 ENHRY and CDR2 SYGVKD. V was pared by 2 bases and J by 3 bases, with 4 bases of the junction left unmatched. This CDR3 comprises 15 residues. The CDR3 loop reads CAISEGGTVNQPQHF. DNA of the CDR3: TGTGCCATCAGTGAGGGGGGGACAGTCAATCAGCCCCAGCATTTT.

V and J are TRBV29-1 and TRBJ1-2, with 11 bases lining up with TRBD1. CDR1 and CDR2 from the germline V gene are SQVTM and ANQGSEA. J gave up 7 bases and V 4 bases, and 8 bases lay outside the gene matches. The CDR3 runs to 14 residues. The CDR3 sequence is CSVVHGQGAVGYTF. The CDR3 DNA follows: TGCAGCGTTGTCCATGGACAGGGGGCGGTTGGCTACACCTTC.

This clone came up a few times. V is TRBV19 and J is TRBJ1-1; TRBD1 matches 7 bases. V gave up 4 bases and J gave up 1 base; unmatched junction bases: 3. The CDR3 is made up of 14 amino acids. In germline, CDR1 is LNHDA, CDR2 SQIVND (reference sequence). CDR3 in amino acids: CASSRTGANTEAFF. CDR3 nucleotides: TGTGCCAGTAGTAGAACAGGGGCGAACACTGAAGCTTTCTTT.

The chain recombines TRBV5-1 with TRBJ1-2; the match to TRBD1 covers 12 bases. CDR1 and CDR2 from the germline V gene are SGHRS and YFSETQ. V shed 0 bases and J 6 bases; nucleotides not matched to a gene: 6. The CDR3 length is 16 residues. CDR3: CASSLGSGQGAHGYTF. The DNA for the CDR3 is TGCGCCAGCAGCTTGGGATCGGGACAGGGGGCACATGGCTACACCTTC. The full variable domain, rest sourced from reference TRBV5-1 and TRBJ1-2, is KAGVTQTPRYLIKTRGQQVTLSCSPISGHRSVSWYQQTPGQGLQFLFEYFSETQRNKGNFPGRFSGRQFSNSRSEMNVSTLELGDSALYLCASSLGSGQGAHGYTFGSGTRLTVV.

V is TRBV6-6 and J is TRBJ2-1; tentatively, D is TRBD1 (5 bases). CDR1 is MNHNY, CDR2 SVGAGI, per germline (reference sequence). Trimming removed 2 bases from V and 5 bases from J, with 13 bases in between. CDR3 length: 15 residues. The CDR3 sequence is CASSYVQGRDNEQFF. CDR3 DNA sequence: TGTGCCAGCAGTTACGTCCAGGGCCGGGACAATGAGCAGTTCTTC.

This chain joins TRBV25-1 and TRBJ1-2, with D perhaps TRBD1 (5 bases). Germline lookup yields CDR1 MGHDK and CDR2 SYGVNS. The CDR3 is 13 residues long. V lost 4 bases to trimming and J lost 7 bases, with 13 bases between them. The CDR3 nucleotides are TGTGCCAGCAGTGTGGCAGGGCTGAGTGGCTACACCTTC. The encoded protein is CASSVAGLSGYTF.

V usage is TRBV6-1 and J usage is TRBJ1-1; D is uncertain. Looked up from germline, CDR1 is MNHNS and CDR2 is SASEGT. V was trimmed by 6 bases and J by 0 bases, leaving 11 bases between them. The length of the CDR3 is 14 residues. In nucleotides, the CDR3 is TGTGCCAGCAGATTGGAGGGAGTGAACACTGAAGCTTTCTTT. Its translation is CASRLEGVNTEAFF.

This chain joins TRBV19 and TRBJ1-2; 9 bases line up with TRBD1. V shed 3 bases and J 6 bases; nucleotides not matched to a gene: 20. The germline gives CDR1 LNHDA, CDR2 SQIVND (reference sequence). The length of the CDR3 is 19 residues. The CDR3 region is CASSMLRARDRVFWDGYTF. CDR3 bases: TGTGCCAGTAGTATGCTGCGCGCCCGGGACAGGGTATTTTGGGATGGCTACACCTTC.

This clone was detected only a few times. The J gene is TRBJ1-2, the V gene TRBV7-2, with D unclear. CDR3 size: 12 residues. V lost 2 bases and J lost 3, with 4 bases in between. Germline CDR1 is SGHTA and CDR2 is FQGNSA. CDR3 coding DNA: TGTGCCAGCAGCTTAACGGACTATGGCTACACCTTC. Translation: CASSLTDYGYTF.